Shown below are 19 T cell receptor beta chains from a single sample sequenced in a study of blood T cell repertoires in COVID-19. The table came from immunoSEQ multiplex PCR; TCRdb's copy has only in-frame clones and leaves some out. Of under 100,000 clones in the sample, 85% were seen once. Sequencing was done on a sample of peripheral blood. These TCRs come from a man older than 75 with active or convalescent COVID-19.

The chain combines TRBV10-1 with TRBJ2-2, with 13 nucleotides matching TRBD2. Trimming took 0 bases from V and 2 from J; bases not matched to a gene: 9. The germline V gene has CDR1 WNHNN and CDR2 SYGVQD (reference sequence). The CDR3 consists of 20 residues. The CDR3 sequence is CASSESWTSGSGRNTGELFF. CDR3 sequence (DNA): TGCGCCAGCAGTGAGTCATGGACTAGCGGGAGCGGTCGTAACACCGGGGAGCTGTTTTTT.

The chain employs TRBV18 and TRBJ2-6; D remains unclear. The CDR3 runs 16 residues. CDR1 KGHSH and CDR2 LQKENI come from the germline V gene. The V and J ends lost 3 bases and 1 base respectively, with 10 bases between them. In DNA, the CDR3 is TGTGCCAGCTCACCCACCCCACGGTCTGGGGCCAACGTCCTGACTTTC. This sequence encodes CASSPTPRSGANVLTF.

This chain joins TRBV28 and TRBJ1-6; D gene uncertain. Trimming stripped 8 bases from V and 7 bases from J, with 9 bases between. This CDR3 spans 12 amino acids. Germline-derived CDR1 and CDR2 are MDHEN and SYDVKM. The CDR3 protein is CASGASNSPLHF. The CDR3 DNA reads as TGTGCCAGCGGAGCTTCAAATTCACCCCTCCACTTT.

The genes are TRBV7-9 and TRBJ2-7, with D hard to call. Deletions cut 4 bases from V and 0 bases from J, with 7 bases between. CDR3 length: 13 residues. CDR1 is SEHNR and CDR2 is FQNEAQ in the germline V gene (reference sequence). The CDR3, as DNA: TGTGCCAGCAGCTCACTAAGCTCCTACGAGCAGTACGTC. Its translation: CASSSLSSYEQYV.

This clone was seen only a few times. Other DNA sequences from this sample encode an identical CDR3 as well. The chain links TRBV28 to TRBJ2-3; D is uncertain. Germline CDR1 and CDR2: MDHEN and SYDVKM. This CDR3 has 13 amino acids. V dropped 6 bases and J dropped 2 bases, with 9 bases sitting between them. The CDR3 DNA sequence: TGTGCCAGCAGCCGTACCTACACAGATACGCAGTATTTT. The encoded protein is CASSRTYTDTQYF.

The chain joins TRBV27 to TRBJ2-2, with a possible D match to TRBD2 (5 bases). Germline loops: CDR1 MNHEY, CDR2 SMNVEV (reference sequence). Trimming took 6 bases from V and 4 from J, leaving 15 bases between them. This CDR3 is built from 15 residues. In DNA form, the CDR3 reads TGTGCCAGCAGAGCCGGGAATCTTGGCACCGGGGAGCTGTTTTTT. Amino acid sequence: CASRAGNLGTGELFF.

The CDR3 region has the DNA TGCAGCGTGGGAGGGGATTCGGGCAATCAGCCCCAGCATTTT. Its protein product is CSVGGDSGNQPQHF. The genes are TRBV29-1 and TRBJ1-5; D is possibly TRBD1 (5 bases). This CDR3 comprises 14 residues. Germline V gives CDR1 SQVTM, CDR2 ANQGSEA. V was shortened by 6 bases and J by 2 bases, with 14 bases between the two germline ends. Together with reference TRBV29-1 and TRBJ1-5, the CDR3 gives the full variable domain: SAVISQKPSRDICQRGTSLTIQCQVDSQVTMMFWYRQQPGQSLTLIATANQGSEATYESGFVIDKFPISRPNLTFSTLTVSNMSPEDSSIYLCSVGGDSGNQPQHFGDGTRLSIL.

V usage is TRBV6-1 and J usage is TRBJ1-5; possible D gene TRBD1, 5 bases. Germline CDR1 MNHNS, CDR2 SASEGT. The CDR3 has 13 residues. V was trimmed by 3 bases and J by 5 bases, leaving 8 bases between them. The DNA for the CDR3 is TGTGCCAGCAGTGATGGCAGGGATCAGCCCCAGCATTTT. This sequence encodes CASSDGRDQPQHF.

V gene TRBV10-3 combines with J gene TRBJ1-1; 9 bases line up with TRBD1. CDR1 and CDR2 (germline): ENHRY, SYGVKD. This CDR3 contains 13 residues. The V and J ends lost 6 bases and 7 bases, in that order; junction bases with no gene match: 6. CDR3 nucleotide sequence: TGTGCCATCAGCCGGACAGGGGATGGTGAAGCTTTCTTT. Its protein product is CAISRTGDGEAFF.

V gene TRBV5-1 combines with J gene TRBJ1-1; 9 nucleotides line up with TRBD1. This CDR3 has 14 amino acids. Germline V lookup: CDR1 SGHRS, CDR2 YFSETQ. V shed 2 bases, J shed 4 bases, and the junction held 3 bases outside the gene matches. This chain's CDR3 is CASSFGQGFTEAFF. CDR3 in DNA: TGCGCCAGCAGCTTTGGACAGGGGTTCACTGAAGCTTTCTTT.

The chain couples TRBV4-2 to TRBJ2-1; TRBD1 is a possible D gene (6 bases). V was shortened by 0 bases and J by 1 base, with 7 bases between the two germline ends. The germline V gene encodes CDR1 LGHNA and CDR2 YNFKEQ. The length of the CDR3 is 15 residues. The DNA for the CDR3 is TGTGCCAGCAGCCAAGAAACAGGGTCCTACAATGAGCAGTTCTTC. It is translated as CASSQETGSYNEQFF.

The J gene is TRBJ1-1, the V gene TRBV7-8; D is perhaps TRBD1 (5 bases). CDR1 and CDR2 from the germline V gene are SGHVS and FQNEAQ. The CDR3 spans 14 residues. V was trimmed by 5 bases and J by 5 bases, leaving 15 bases between them. The CDR3 reads CASSVTRVGTEAFF. The DNA of the CDR3 is TGTGCCAGCAGCGTAACCAGGGTTGGAACTGAAGCTTTCTTT.

V and J are TRBV6-5 and TRBJ2-7; D might be TRBD1 (6 bases). Germline V lookup: CDR1 MNHEY, CDR2 SVGAGI. V shed 5 bases and J shed 4 bases, with 12 bases lying between them. The CDR3 sequence is 13 residues long. Here the CDR3 reads CASSTWTDYEQYV. The CDR3 DNA reads TGTGCCAGCAGTACCTGGACAGATTACGAGCAGTACGTC.

DNA for the CDR3: TGTGCCAGCTCACTAGACAGAGCTGGGGCCAACGTCCTGACTTTC. Translating gives CASSLDRAGANVLTF. V and J are TRBV18 and TRBJ2-6; tentative D call: TRBD1 (5 bases). Germline V gene data show CDR1 as KGHSH and CDR2 as LQKENI. There are 15 residues in the CDR3. The germline V and J ends were trimmed by 4 bases and 2 bases, with 9 bases remaining between them. Complete variable domain (other parts from reference TRBV18 and TRBJ2-6): NAGVMQNPRHLVRRRGQEARLRCSPMKGHSHVYWYRQLPEEGLKFMVYLQKENIIDESGMPKERFSAEFPKEGPSILRIQQVVRGDSAAYFCASSLDRAGANVLTFGAGSRLTVL.

This clone came up once. The rearrangement links TRBV29-1 to TRBJ1-1; 8 bases map to TRBD1. With 6 bases clipped from V and 3 bases from J, the junction kept 9 bases outside the gene matches. In germline, CDR1 is SQVTM, CDR2 ANQGSEA. The CDR3 loop spans 14 amino acids. DNA for the CDR3: TGCAGCGTCACCTCAGGGGGCGCCGACACTGAAGCTTTCTTT. Translation: CSVTSGGADTEAFF.

The V and J genes are TRBV18 and TRBJ2-2; D uncertain. V was clipped by 4 bases and J by 6 bases, with 18 bases between them. Germline V lookup: CDR1 KGHSH, CDR2 LQKENI. The CDR3 runs 16 residues. In nucleotides, the CDR3 is TGTGCCAGCTCACTTAACACCCTCAGTGTTCCCGGGGAGCTGTTTTTT. Its translation: CASSLNTLSVPGELFF.

CDR3 loop: CATEGTGGDAYGYTF. In nucleotides, the CDR3 is TGTGCCACCGAAGGGACAGGGGGCGACGCCTATGGCTACACCTTC. The chain is built from TRBV24-1 and TRBJ1-2, with 12 nucleotides matching TRBD1. Germline CDR1 KGHDR, CDR2 SFDVKD. J was trimmed by 4 bases and V by 9 bases; bases with no gene match: 8. This CDR3 region has 15 residues.

On this clone itself: Other DNA sequences in this sample translate to the same CDR3. The chain couples TRBV11-3 to TRBJ2-1; TRBD2 matches 11 bases. This CDR3 is 14 amino acids long. The trim removed 5 bases at V and 9 bases at J, leaving 6 bases unmatched. Germline values: CDR1 SGHNT, CDR2 YENEEA. In DNA, the CDR3 is TGTGCCAGCAGCCTAGCGGGGGGATCGGGTGAGCAGTTCTTC. Translating gives CASSLAGGSGEQFF.

The chain combines TRBV7-2 with TRBJ2-4; TRBD1 matches 7 bases. V lost 5 bases to trimming and J lost 6 bases; unmatched junction nucleotides: 7. This CDR3 is built from 14 residues. Per germline, CDR1 SGHTA and CDR2 FQGNSA. CDR3 bases: TGTGCCAGCAGCCCTGGGGGACAGTTAAACATTCAGTACTTC. It specifies CASSPGGQLNIQYF.